The 17 T cell receptor beta chains below were found in one sample sequenced in a study of blood T cell repertoires in COVID-19. Using immunoSEQ multiplex PCR, the repertoire was profiled, and TCRdb retains in-frame clones only, with some absent. The sample has over 120,000 clones; nearly 80% are singletons. Source material: PBMCs or T cells enriched from blood (not recorded which). The receptors were sampled from a woman between 45 and 65 years old who had recovered from COVID-19.

In this sample, this clone turned up a few times. The J gene is TRBJ2-7, the V gene TRBV6-1, with D tentatively TRBD1 (6 bases). CDR3 length equals 16 residues. Germline V gene lookup returns CDR1 MNHNS and CDR2 SASEGT. V shed 1 base and J shed 0 bases, with 13 bases lying between them. The CDR3: CASSEGDNRLSYEQYF. Written as DNA, the CDR3 is TGTGCCAGCAGTGAAGGGGACAACAGGCTCTCCTACGAGCAGTACTTC.

The chain uses TRBV19 and TRBJ1-6, with a tentative D call TRBD1 (5 bases). The V end lost 7 bases, the J end lost 11 bases, and 24 bases lay between the germline ends. This CDR3 is built from 16 residues. The germline CDR1 and CDR2 sequences are LNHDA and SQIVND (reference sequence). The CDR3 sequence: CASTRGDFKAVTPLHF. DNA for the CDR3: TGTGCCAGTACCCGAGGGGACTTTAAAGCAGTTACACCCCTCCACTTT.

The chain is built from TRBV24-1 and TRBJ1-2; 8 bases match TRBD1. V gave up 4 bases and J gave up 5 bases; unmatched junction bases: 5. Germline V gene lookup returns CDR1 KGHDR and CDR2 SFDVKD. The length of the CDR3 is 14 residues. The CDR3 region has the DNA TGTGCCACCAGTGAGACGACAGGGGCATATGGCTACACCTTC. The encoded protein is CATSETTGAYGYTF.

The chain combines TRBV30 with TRBJ1-5, with 7 bases lining up with TRBD1. Germline V gene lookup returns CDR1 GTSNPN and CDR2 SVGIG (reference sequence). J gave up 3 bases and V 5 bases, and 7 bases lay outside the gene matches. This CDR3 has 14 residues. This CDR3 is CAWSLGTVNQPQHF. The CDR3 DNA sequence: TGTGCCTGGTCCCTCGGGACAGTCAATCAGCCCCAGCATTTT.

This chain links TRBV9 with TRBJ2-7; TRBD1 matches at 7 bases. The CDR3 has 12 residues. The trim removed 4 bases at V and 4 bases at J, leaving 2 bases unmatched. Germline V lookup: CDR1 SGDLS, CDR2 YYNGEE. The CDR3 DNA is TGTGCCAGCAGCTCACAGGGGTACGAGCAGTACTTC. Protein sequence: CASSSQGYEQYF.

V gene TRBV19 combines with J gene TRBJ1-1; D remains unclear. The germline V and J ends were trimmed by 5 bases and 3 bases, with 10 bases remaining between them. This CDR3 comprises 13 residues. CDR1 is LNHDA and CDR2 is SQIVND in the germline V gene (reference sequence). CDR3 sequence reads: CASSSRRDTEAFF. The CDR3 region has the DNA TGTGCCAGTAGTTCCCGACGGGACACTGAAGCTTTCTTT.

The gene calls are TRBV30 and TRBJ1-6; 11 bases map to TRBD1. CDR1 is GTSNPN, CDR2 SVGIG, per germline (reference sequence). Trimming at V came to 5 bases and at J to 10 bases, leaving 4 bases not matched to a gene. CDR3 length equals 13 residues. CDR3 DNA: TGTGCCTGGGGGACAGGGGGAGACTCACCCCTCCACTTT. Protein sequence: CAWGTGGDSPLHF.

The chain has TRBV3-1 (or the pseudogene TRBV3-2) and TRBJ2-5, with 10 bases lining up with TRBD2. The length of the CDR3 is 18 residues. V was pared by 1 base and J by 5 bases, with 13 bases of the junction left unmatched. Germline-derived CDR1 and CDR2 are LGHDT and YNNKEL (reference sequence). CDR3 in DNA: TGTGCCAGCAGCCAAGTTCCCCCAAAGCGGGAGGGCCTCGAGACCCAGTACTTC. Amino acids: CASSQVPPKREGLETQYF.

This clone was seen a single time. The rearrangement links TRBV2 to TRBJ1-1; no clear D. The CDR3 spans 11 residues. Germline V gene sequence: CDR1 SNHLY, CDR2 FYNNEI. V was shortened by 6 bases and J by 7 bases, with 9 bases between the two germline ends. The DNA of the CDR3 is TGTGCCAGCAGAGGAGTGTTTGAAGCTTTCTTT. The encoded protein is CASRGVFEAFF.

The chain combines TRBV7-3 with TRBJ2-3; 7 bases are a match to TRBD2. In germline, CDR1 is SGHTA, CDR2 FQGTGA. The CDR3 has 16 residues. The V gene end was trimmed by 5 bases and the J gene end by 0 bases; junction bases not matched to a gene: 8. DNA of the CDR3: TGTGCCAGCAGCCCCGCTAGCGGAGCTAGCACAGATACGCAGTATTTT. This gives the protein CASSPASGASTDTQYF.

Only a few counts were recorded for this clone. The CDR3 region has the DNA TGTGCCAGCAGCCCTGGGACAGGTTTTGGCGCTTTCTTT. Protein: CASSPGTGFGAFF. This rearrangement joins TRBV3-1 (or the pseudogene TRBV3-2) to TRBJ1-1; TRBD1 agrees at 8 bases. The CDR3 is made up of 13 amino acids. Germline V gives CDR1 LGHDT, CDR2 YNNKEL (reference sequence). With V trimmed by 4 bases and J by 11 bases, 9 bases remained unmatched.

The chain recombines TRBV25-1 with TRBJ2-7, with 9 nucleotides matching TRBD1. The V gene end was trimmed by 5 bases and the J gene end by 3 bases; junction bases not matched to a gene: 11. This CDR3 contains 16 residues. Germline V gene lookup returns CDR1 MGHDK and CDR2 SYGVNS. The CDR3 is CASSHFTGTGFYEQYF. CDR3 nucleotide sequence: TGTGCCAGCAGTCATTTTACCGGGACAGGGTTCTACGAGCAGTACTTC.

Details on this clone: At one of its ends the junction is not consistent with the germline gene, which may arise from a read error. This rearrangement joins TRBV13 to TRBJ1-3, with 10 bases matching TRBD1. This CDR3 is built from 15 residues. Per germline, CDR1 PRHDT and CDR2 FYEKMQ (reference sequence). As DNA, the CDR3 is TGTGCCAGCAGCCTAGGACAGGGGGATGGAAACACCATATATTTT. This codes for CASSLGQGDGNTIYF.

The V and J genes are TRBV11-3 and TRBJ2-5, with D possibly being TRBD1 (6 bases). The V gene lost 4 bases and the J gene lost 0 bases, with 12 bases spanning the gap. The CDR3 length is 15 residues. CDR1 SGHNT and CDR2 YENEEA come from the germline V gene. For the CDR3, the DNA is TGTGCCAGCAGCTCCGGACAGACGTACCAAGAGACCCAGTACTTC. It translates to CASSSGQTYQETQYF.

The rearrangement links TRBV7-9 to TRBJ1-1, with TRBD1 as a possible D gene (6 bases). The CDR3 runs to 15 residues. Germline V gives CDR1 SEHNR, CDR2 FQNEAQ (reference sequence). V was pared by 1 base and J by 5 bases, with 14 bases between. CDR3 residues: CASSLERGSRTEAFF. In DNA form, the CDR3 reads TGTGCCAGCAGCTTAGAAAGGGGGAGTAGGACTGAAGCTTTCTTT. The variable domain in full, with the rest retrieved from reference TRBV7-9 and TRBJ1-1, is DTGVSQNPRHKITKRGQNVTFRCDPISEHNRLYWYRQTLGQGPEFLTYFQNEAQLEKSRLLSDRFSAERPKGSFSTLEIQRTEQGDSAMYLCASSLERGSRTEAFFGQGTRLTVV.

The chain carries TRBV29-1 and TRBJ2-7; D perhaps matches TRBD1 (7 bases). In germline, CDR1 is SQVTM, CDR2 ANQGSEA. The V end lost 4 bases, the J end lost 4 bases, and 23 bases lay between the germline ends. The CDR3 extends over 16 amino acids. CDR3 in amino acids: CSVVPVPGGGRYEQYF. The CDR3 DNA reads TGCAGCGTTGTACCCGTTCCAGGGGGAGGTCGTTACGAGCAGTACTTC.

The chain combines TRBV3-1 (or the pseudogene TRBV3-2) with TRBJ2-7; perhaps TRBD1 as D (6 bases). The germline V gene has CDR1 LGHDT and CDR2 YNNKEL (reference sequence). The CDR3 is 11 amino acids. Between the trimmed V and J ends, which lost 6 bases and 7 bases, there was a span of 10 bases. CDR3 amino acids: CASRTGLEQYF. In DNA form, the CDR3 reads TGTGCCAGCAGAACAGGGTTGGAGCAGTACTTC.